The subject of this entry is one T cell receptor (beta chain). Its antigen remains unidentified. No base qualities exist here, and no much larger clone lies one base off it. This entry comes from a study of T-cell reconstitution after alpha-beta-depleted transplantation in children (dated by TCRdb to between 2015 and 2016). In the study overall: The study quantitatively tracked T-cell immune reconstitution after TCRalphabeta/CD19-depleted allogeneic hematopoietic cell transplantation in children using TCR repertoire profiling.

The CDR3 holds 13 amino acids from the cysteine to the phenylalanine. This entry keeps only the CDR3 DNA: 39 bases, framed from base 1. V loses 2 bases, J loses 11 bases, and the germline ends lie 13 bases apart. As encoded in the germline V gene, CDR1 is MNHEY while CDR2 is SVGEGT. Library construction relied on PCR. TCRdb records Illumina HiSeq 2500 as the sequencer. To normalize quantification of the TCRbeta repertoire, the TCR libraries were built with molecular barcoding that relied on unique molecular identifiers. TCRdb's own reprocessing of the public reads used fastp at Q25 and MiXCR and kept productive beta chains. Identical CDR3 proteins give one entry, which carries the most common genes and DNA. The sample table records around 370,000 distinct CDR3 sequences; approximately 10% of these occur just once. Of the sample, around 2.5% falls within the top ten clones.

This sequence uses TRBV6-2 or TRBV6-3 and TRBJ2-1, with no D gene named confidently. This clonotype was sampled from a human donor who donated a stem cell graft to a child with acute lymphoblastic leukemia. The source material was PBMCs from the stem cell graft donor, sampled from the stem cell graft. In nucleotides, the sequence is TGTGCCAGCAGTTACGGACCCGGGCCACAGCAGTTCTTC. This encodes CASSYGPGPQQFF.